This T cell receptor beta chain was sequenced during a study of read filtering for tumor transcriptome and immune sequencing. Whole-study context: Among patients, some 17 were male and more than 11 female, aged roughly 45 to 80 (mean about 69). DNase treatment preceded whole-transcriptome library preparation.

Whole-study results and caveats: This fraction held mixed bone marrow immune cells after CD138-negative sorting.

There are many counts of this clonotype. Its antigen is as yet unknown. The germline V and J ends were trimmed by 7 bases and 7 bases, with 16 bases remaining between them. This CDR3 contains 13 residues. Looked up from germline, CDR1 is SGHAT and CDR2 is FQDESV (reference sequence). This library used roughly 0.4 ug RNA and molecular barcoded adaptors spanning alpha/delta and beta/gamma chains. TCRdb itself ran the reads through MiXCR, one entry per CDR3 protein. The table shows around 130,000 distinct CDR3 sequences, with approximately 12% occurring only once. The chain is built from TRBV11-1 and TRBJ1-1; D unclear. The receptor was isolated from a donor at least 40 years old with multiple myeloma. The source material was a population of CD138-negative cells sorted from bone marrow. For the CDR3, the DNA is TGTGCCAGCACCCCCTCAAGGACGGGTGAAGCTTTCTTT. Translating gives CASTPSRTGEAFF.